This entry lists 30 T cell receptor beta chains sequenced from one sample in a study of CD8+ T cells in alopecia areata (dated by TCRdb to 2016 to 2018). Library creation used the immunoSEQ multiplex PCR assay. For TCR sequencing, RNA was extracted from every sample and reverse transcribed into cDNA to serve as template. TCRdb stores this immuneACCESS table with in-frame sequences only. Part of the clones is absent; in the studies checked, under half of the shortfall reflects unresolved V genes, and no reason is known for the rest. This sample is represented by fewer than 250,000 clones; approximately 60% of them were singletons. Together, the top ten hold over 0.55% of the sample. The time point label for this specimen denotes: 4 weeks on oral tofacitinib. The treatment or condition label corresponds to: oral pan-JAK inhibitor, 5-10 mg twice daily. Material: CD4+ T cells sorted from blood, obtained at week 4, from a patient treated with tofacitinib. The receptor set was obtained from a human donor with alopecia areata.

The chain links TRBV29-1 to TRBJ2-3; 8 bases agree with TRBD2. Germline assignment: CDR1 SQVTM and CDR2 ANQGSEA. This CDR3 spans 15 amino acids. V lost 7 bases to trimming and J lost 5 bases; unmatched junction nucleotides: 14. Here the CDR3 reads CSAPSGGGPGDTQYF. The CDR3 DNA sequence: TGCAGCGCTCCGAGCGGGGGAGGGCCCGGAGATACGCAGTATTTT.

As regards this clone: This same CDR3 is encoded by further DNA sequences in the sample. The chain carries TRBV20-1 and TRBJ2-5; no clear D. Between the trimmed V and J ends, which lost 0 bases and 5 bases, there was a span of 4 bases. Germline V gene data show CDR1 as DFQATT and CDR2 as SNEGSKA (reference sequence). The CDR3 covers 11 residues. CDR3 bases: TGCAGTGCTAGAGACCGGGAGACCCAGTACTTC. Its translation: CSARDRETQYF.

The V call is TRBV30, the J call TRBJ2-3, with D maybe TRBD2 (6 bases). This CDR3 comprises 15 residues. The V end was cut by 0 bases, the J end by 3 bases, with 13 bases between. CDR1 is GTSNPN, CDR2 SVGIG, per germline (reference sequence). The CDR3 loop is CAWSVKREYTDTQYF. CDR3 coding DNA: TGTGCCTGGAGTGTAAAACGGGAGTATACAGATACGCAGTATTTT. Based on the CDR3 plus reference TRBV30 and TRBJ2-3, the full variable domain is SQTIHQWPATLVQPVGSPLSLECTVEGTSNPNLYWYRQAAGRGLQLLFYSVGIGQISSEVPQNLSASRPQDRQFILSSKKLLLSDSGFYLCAWSVKREYTDTQYFGPGTRLTVL.

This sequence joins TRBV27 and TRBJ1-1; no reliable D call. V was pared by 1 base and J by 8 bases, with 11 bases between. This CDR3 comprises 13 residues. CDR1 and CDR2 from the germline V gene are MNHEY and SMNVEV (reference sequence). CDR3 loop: CASSLLSTKEAFF. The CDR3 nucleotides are TGTGCCAGCAGTTTATTGTCCACGAAAGAAGCTTTCTTT.

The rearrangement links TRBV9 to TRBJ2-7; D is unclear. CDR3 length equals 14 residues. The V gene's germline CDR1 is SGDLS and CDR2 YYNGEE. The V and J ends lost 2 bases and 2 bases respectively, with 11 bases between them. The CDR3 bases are TGTGCCAGCAGCGTTTCGACACACCCCTACGAGCAGTACTTC. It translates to CASSVSTHPYEQYF.

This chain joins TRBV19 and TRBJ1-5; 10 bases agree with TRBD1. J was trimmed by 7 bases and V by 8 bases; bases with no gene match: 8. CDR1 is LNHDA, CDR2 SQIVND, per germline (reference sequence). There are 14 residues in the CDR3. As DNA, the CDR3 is TGTGCCAGTTGGGACAGGGGATTAGAACAGCCCCAGCATTTT. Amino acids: CASWDRGLEQPQHF.

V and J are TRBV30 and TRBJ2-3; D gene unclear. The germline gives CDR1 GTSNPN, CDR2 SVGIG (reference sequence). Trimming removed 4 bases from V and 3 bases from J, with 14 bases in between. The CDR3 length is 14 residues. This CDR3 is CAWTNNGATDTQYF. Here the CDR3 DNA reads TGTGCCTGGACGAATAATGGAGCGACAGATACGCAGTATTTT.

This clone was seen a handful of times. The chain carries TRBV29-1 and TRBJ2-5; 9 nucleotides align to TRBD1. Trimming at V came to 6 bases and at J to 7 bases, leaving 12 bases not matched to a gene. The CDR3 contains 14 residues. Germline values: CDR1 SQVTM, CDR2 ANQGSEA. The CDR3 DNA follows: TGCAGCGTGACCCGGAACAGGGGGCCCGCGACCCAGTACTTC. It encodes CSVTRNRGPATQYF.

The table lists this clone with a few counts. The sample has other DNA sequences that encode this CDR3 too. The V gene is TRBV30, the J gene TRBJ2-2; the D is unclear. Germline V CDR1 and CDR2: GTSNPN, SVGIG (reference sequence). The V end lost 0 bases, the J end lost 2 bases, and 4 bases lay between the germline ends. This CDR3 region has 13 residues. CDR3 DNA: TGTGCCTGGAGTGTTTTAAACACCGGGGAGCTGTTTTTT. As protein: CAWSVLNTGELFF.

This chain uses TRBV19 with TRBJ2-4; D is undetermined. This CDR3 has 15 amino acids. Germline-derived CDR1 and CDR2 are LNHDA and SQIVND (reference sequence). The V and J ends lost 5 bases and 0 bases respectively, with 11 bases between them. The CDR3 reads CASSVRWLAKNIQYF. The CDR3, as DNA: TGTGCCAGTAGTGTAAGATGGCTAGCCAAAAACATTCAGTACTTC.

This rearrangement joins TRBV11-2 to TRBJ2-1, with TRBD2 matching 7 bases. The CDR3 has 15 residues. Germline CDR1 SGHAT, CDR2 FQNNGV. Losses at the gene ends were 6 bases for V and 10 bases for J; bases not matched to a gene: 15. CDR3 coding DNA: TGTGCCAGCAGGCGGCCCTCCCTCGGGGGAGGGGAGCAGTTCTTC. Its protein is CASRRPSLGGGEQFF.

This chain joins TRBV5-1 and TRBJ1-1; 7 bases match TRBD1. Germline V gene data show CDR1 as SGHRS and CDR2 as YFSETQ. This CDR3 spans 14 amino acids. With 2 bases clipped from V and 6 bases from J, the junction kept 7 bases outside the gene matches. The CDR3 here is CASSLQGLKAEAFF. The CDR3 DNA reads TGCGCCAGCAGCTTACAGGGGCTGAAGGCTGAAGCTTTCTTT. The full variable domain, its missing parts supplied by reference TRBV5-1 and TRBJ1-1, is KAGVTQTPRYLIKTRGQQVTLSCSPISGHRSVSWYQQTPGQGLQFLFEYFSETQRNKGNFPGRFSGRQFSNSRSEMNVSTLELGDSALYLCASSLQGLKAEAFFGQGTRLTVV.

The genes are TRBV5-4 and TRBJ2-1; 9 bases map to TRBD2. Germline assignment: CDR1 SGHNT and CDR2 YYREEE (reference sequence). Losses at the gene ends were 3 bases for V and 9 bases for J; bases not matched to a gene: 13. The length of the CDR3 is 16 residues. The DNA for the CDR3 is TGTGCCAGCAGCTCGTCAACAATAGCGGGAGTCGGTGAGCAGTTCTTC. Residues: CASSSSTIAGVGEQFF.

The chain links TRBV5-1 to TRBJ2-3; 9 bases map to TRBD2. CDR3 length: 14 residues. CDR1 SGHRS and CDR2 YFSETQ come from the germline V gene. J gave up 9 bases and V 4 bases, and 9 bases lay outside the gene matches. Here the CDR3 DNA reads TGCGCCAGCAGCGAAACGCTAGCGGGGACGACGCAGTATTTT. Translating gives CASSETLAGTTQYF.

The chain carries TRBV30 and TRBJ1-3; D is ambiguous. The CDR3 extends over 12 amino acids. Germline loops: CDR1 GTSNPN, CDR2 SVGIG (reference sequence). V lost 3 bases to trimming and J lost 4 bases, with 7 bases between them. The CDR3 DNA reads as TGTGCCTGGAGCTTAAAGGGAAACACCATATATTTT. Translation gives CAWSLKGNTIYF. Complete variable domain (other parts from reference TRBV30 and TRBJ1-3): SQTIHQWPATLVQPVGSPLSLECTVEGTSNPNLYWYRQAAGRGLQLLFYSVGIGQISSEVPQNLSASRPQDRQFILSSKKLLLSDSGFYLCAWSLKGNTIYFGEGSWLTVV.

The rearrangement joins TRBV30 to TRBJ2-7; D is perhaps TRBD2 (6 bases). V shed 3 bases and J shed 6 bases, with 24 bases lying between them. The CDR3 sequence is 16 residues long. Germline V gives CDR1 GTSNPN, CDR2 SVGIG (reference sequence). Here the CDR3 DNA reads TGTGCCTGGAGCCTTGGATCCGGGATGGGGGGAACCGAGCAGTACTTC. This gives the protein CAWSLGSGMGGTEQYF.

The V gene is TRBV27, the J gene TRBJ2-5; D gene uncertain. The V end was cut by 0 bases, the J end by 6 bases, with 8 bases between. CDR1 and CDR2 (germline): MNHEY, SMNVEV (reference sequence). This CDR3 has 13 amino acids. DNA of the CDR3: TGTGCCAGCAGTTTATCTATGTGGCAGACCCAGTACTTC. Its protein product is CASSLSMWQTQYF.

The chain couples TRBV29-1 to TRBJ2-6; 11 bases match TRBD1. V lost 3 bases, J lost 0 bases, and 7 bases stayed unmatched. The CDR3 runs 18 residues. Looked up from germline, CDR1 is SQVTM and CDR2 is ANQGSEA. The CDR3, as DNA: TGCAGCGTTGATAAAGGGACAGGGGGAATCTCTGGGGCCAACGTCCTGACTTTC. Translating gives CSVDKGTGGISGANVLTF.

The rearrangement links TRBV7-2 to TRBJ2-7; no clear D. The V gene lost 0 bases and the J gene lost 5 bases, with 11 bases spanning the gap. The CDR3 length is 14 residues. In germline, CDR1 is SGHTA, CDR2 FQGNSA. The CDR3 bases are TGTGCCAGCAGCTTAGCAAATAAGCCCCACGAGCAGTACTTC. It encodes CASSLANKPHEQYF.

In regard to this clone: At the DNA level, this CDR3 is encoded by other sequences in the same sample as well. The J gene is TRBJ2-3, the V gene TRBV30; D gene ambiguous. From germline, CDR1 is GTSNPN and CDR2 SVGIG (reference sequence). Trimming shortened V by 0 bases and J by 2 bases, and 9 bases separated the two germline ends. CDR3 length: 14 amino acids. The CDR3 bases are TGTGCCTGGAGTGTCGGCGGCTCCACAGATACGCAGTATTTT. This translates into CAWSVGGSTDTQYF.

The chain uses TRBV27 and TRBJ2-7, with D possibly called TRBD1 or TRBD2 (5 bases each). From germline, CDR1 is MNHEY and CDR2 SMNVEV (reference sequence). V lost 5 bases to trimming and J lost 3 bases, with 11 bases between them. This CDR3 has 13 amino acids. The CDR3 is CASSALRGYEQYF. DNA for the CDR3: TGTGCCAGCAGTGCCCTGAGGGGCTACGAGCAGTACTTC.

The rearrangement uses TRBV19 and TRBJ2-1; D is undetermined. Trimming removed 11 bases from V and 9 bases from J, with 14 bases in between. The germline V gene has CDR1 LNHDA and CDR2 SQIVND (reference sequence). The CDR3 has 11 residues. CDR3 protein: CAAGRIPEQFF. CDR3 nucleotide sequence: TGTGCCGCAGGTAGGATCCCTGAGCAGTTCTTC.

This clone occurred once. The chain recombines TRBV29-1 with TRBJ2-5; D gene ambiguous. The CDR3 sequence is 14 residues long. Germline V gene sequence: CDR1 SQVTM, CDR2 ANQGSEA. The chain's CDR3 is CRAMSSVSGETQYF. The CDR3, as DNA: TGCAGGGCGATGTCTAGTGTTTCGGGAGAGACCCAGTACTTC.

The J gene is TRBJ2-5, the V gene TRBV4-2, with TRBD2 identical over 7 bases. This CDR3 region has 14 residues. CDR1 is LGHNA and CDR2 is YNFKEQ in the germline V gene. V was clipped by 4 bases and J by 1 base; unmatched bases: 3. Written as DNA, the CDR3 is TGTGCCAGCAGCCCGTCTAGCGGCCAAGAGACCCAGTACTTC. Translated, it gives CASSPSSGQETQYF.

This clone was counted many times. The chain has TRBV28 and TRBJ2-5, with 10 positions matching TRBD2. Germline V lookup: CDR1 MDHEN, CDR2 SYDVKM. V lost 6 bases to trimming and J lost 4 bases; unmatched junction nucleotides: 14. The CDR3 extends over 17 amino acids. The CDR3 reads CASSFGGLAASRETQYF. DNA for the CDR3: TGTGCCAGCAGCTTCGGCGGACTAGCGGCTTCACGAGAGACCCAGTACTTC.

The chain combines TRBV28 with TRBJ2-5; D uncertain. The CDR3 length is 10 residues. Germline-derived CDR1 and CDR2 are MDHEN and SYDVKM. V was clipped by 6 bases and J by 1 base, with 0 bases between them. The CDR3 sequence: CASSQETQYF. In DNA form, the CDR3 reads TGTGCCAGCAGCCAAGAGACCCAGTACTTC.

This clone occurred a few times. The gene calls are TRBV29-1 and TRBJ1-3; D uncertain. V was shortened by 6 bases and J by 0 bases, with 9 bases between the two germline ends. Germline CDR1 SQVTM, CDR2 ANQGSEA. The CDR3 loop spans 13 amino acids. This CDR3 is CSVNSFSGNTIYF. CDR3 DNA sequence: TGCAGCGTCAACAGTTTCTCTGGAAACACCATATATTTT.

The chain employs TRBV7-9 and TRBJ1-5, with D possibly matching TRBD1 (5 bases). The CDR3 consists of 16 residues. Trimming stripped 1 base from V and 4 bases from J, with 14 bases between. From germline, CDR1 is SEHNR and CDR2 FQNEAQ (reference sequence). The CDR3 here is CASSLGNAGQNQPQHF. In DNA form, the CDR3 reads TGTGCCAGCAGCTTAGGGAATGCAGGGCAGAATCAGCCCCAGCATTTT.

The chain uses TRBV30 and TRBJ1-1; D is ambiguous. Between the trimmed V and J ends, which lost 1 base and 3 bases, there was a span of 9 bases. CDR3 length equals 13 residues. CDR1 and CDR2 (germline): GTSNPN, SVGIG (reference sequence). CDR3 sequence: CAWSAGGDTEAFF. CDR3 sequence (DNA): TGTGCCTGGAGTGCGGGAGGAGACACTGAAGCTTTCTTT.

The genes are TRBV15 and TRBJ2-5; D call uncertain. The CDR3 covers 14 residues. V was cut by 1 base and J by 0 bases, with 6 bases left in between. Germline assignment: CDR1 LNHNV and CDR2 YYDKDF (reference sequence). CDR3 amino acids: CATSRGRNQETQYF. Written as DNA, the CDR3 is TGTGCCACCAGCAGAGGACGGAACCAAGAGACCCAGTACTTC.